The sample holds a few counts of the clone carrying this T cell receptor (beta chain). Its antigen is unidentified. These data belong to a study of cytomegalovirus exposure and HLA in healthy donors. Study observations and caveats: Available immune exposure information was restricted to CMV serostatus only. In a later analysis, CMV-associated beta chains were mostly HLA-associated, it appeared.

Donors in the study were healthy people who gave bone marrow. The J segment lost 0 bases and the V segment lost 6 bases, leaving 8 bases of the junction unmatched. CDR1 LNHDA and CDR2 SQIVND come from the germline V gene (reference sequence). CDR3 length: 16 amino acids. The PCR made use of 60 Vbeta and 13 Jbeta primers. Assay used: immunoSEQ multiplex PCR; TCRdb lists only in-frame clones, some missing. The table shows 150,000 to 200,000 clones, with almost 85% occurring only once. This clonotype was sampled from a girl aged 10 to 17 in good health and CMV-seropositive. What was sequenced was PBMCs. The chain employs TRBV19 and TRBJ1-5; 7 bases map to TRBD1. The CDR3: CASSNPRTGSNQPQHF. Written as DNA, the CDR3 is TGTGCCAGTAGCAACCCACGGACAGGTAGCAATCAGCCCCAGCATTTT.